Presented here are 8 T cell receptor beta chains from one specimen sequenced in a study of control samples from healthy donors and cancer patients. Here immunoSEQ multiplex PCR was the method, and the copy in TCRdb shows in-frame clones only, minus some. The table includes 70,000 or so clones, approximately 80% detected once. Material for sequencing was blood. These receptors were collected from a man between 45 and 60 years old in good health.

The genes are TRBV30 and TRBJ2-1; TRBD1 might be the D (6 bases). The CDR3 contains 14 residues. V lost 2 bases to trimming and J lost 6 bases, with 14 bases between them. Germline CDR1 is GTSNPN and CDR2 is SVGIG (reference sequence). CDR3 protein: CAWSKGGATNEQFF. Here the CDR3 DNA reads TGTGCCTGGAGTAAAGGGGGTGCGACCAATGAGCAGTTCTTC. The whole variable domain, remainder taken from reference TRBV30 and TRBJ2-1, is SQTIHQWPATLVQPVGSPLSLECTVEGTSNPNLYWYRQAAGRGLQLLFYSVGIGQISSEVPQNLSASRPQDRQFILSSKKLLLSDSGFYLCAWSKGGATNEQFFGPGTRLTVL.

The V call is TRBV10-3, the J call TRBJ2-1; D is possibly TRBD1 or TRBD2 (5 bases each). Trimming left V 10 bases short and J 0 bases short, with 10 bases between. The CDR3 sequence is 13 residues long. Per germline, CDR1 ENHRY and CDR2 SYGVKD. DNA for the CDR3: TGTGCCACAGGGACCCCCTCCTACAATGAGCAGTTCTTC. It encodes CATGTPSYNEQFF.

V usage is TRBV5-4 and J usage is TRBJ2-1; D not resolved. Between the trimmed V and J ends, which lost 4 bases and 5 bases, there was a span of 13 bases. The V gene's germline CDR1 is SGHNT and CDR2 YYREEE (reference sequence). This CDR3 is built from 14 residues. CDR3 bases: TGTGCCAGCAGCGAAATAGTTCGGGACAATGAGCAGTTCTTC. It is translated as CASSEIVRDNEQFF.

For this clone: Other DNA sequences of this sample code for an identical CDR3. The gene calls are TRBV18 and TRBJ2-3; TRBD2 aligns across 7 bases. V was clipped by 2 bases and J by 0 bases; unmatched bases: 8. CDR1 is KGHSH and CDR2 is LQKENI in the germline V gene. The CDR3 extends over 17 amino acids. CDR3 protein: CASSPIGAGTSTDTQYF. The CDR3 coding sequence is TGTGCCAGCTCACCAATTGGAGCGGGAACTAGCACAGATACGCAGTATTTT. The complete variable domain, with remaining parts taken from reference TRBV18 and TRBJ2-3, reads NAGVMQNPRHLVRRRGQEARLRCSPMKGHSHVYWYRQLPEEGLKFMVYLQKENIIDESGMPKERFSAEFPKEGPSILRIQQVVRGDSAAYFCASSPIGAGTSTDTQYFGPGTRLTVL.

This rearrangement joins TRBV6-5 to TRBJ2-5; 9 nucleotides agree with TRBD1. This CDR3 is built from 14 residues. Trimming removed 6 bases from V and 5 bases from J; junction bases left unmatched: 7. Germline CDR1 is MNHEY and CDR2 is SVGAGI. The CDR3 DNA is TGTGCCAGCAGGGTTGACAGGGGGAGCGAGACCCAGTACTTC. Translating gives CASRVDRGSETQYF.

The J gene is TRBJ2-2, the V gene TRBV18; 7 bases are a match to TRBD2. V shed 1 base, J shed 3 bases, and the junction held 2 bases outside the gene matches. The CDR3 extends over 15 amino acids. Germline CDR1 KGHSH, CDR2 LQKENI. The CDR3 sequence: CASSPRLADTGELFF. In DNA form, the CDR3 reads TGTGCCAGCTCACCACGGCTAGCGGACACCGGGGAGCTGTTTTTT. The whole variable domain, remainder taken from reference TRBV18 and TRBJ2-2, is NAGVMQNPRHLVRRRGQEARLRCSPMKGHSHVYWYRQLPEEGLKFMVYLQKENIIDESGMPKERFSAEFPKEGPSILRIQQVVRGDSAAYFCASSPRLADTGELFFGEGSRLTVL.

In its sample, this clone was seen a few times. The CDR3 sequence: CASSSTLAGDHYEQYF. CDR3 bases: TGTGCCAGCAGCTCGACACTAGCGGGAGACCACTACGAGCAGTACTTC. The chain joins TRBV7-9 to TRBJ2-7; 11 bases match TRBD2. V was clipped by 4 bases and J by 3 bases; unmatched bases: 8. From germline, CDR1 is SEHNR and CDR2 FQNEAQ (reference sequence). The CDR3 runs 16 residues.

V usage is TRBV12-5 and J usage is TRBJ2-5, with 8 bases fitting TRBD2. The CDR3 sequence is 15 residues long. With 1 base clipped from V and 8 bases from J, the junction kept 9 bases outside the gene matches. CDR1 is LGHNT and CDR2 is FRNRAP in the germline V gene. The CDR3 bases are TGTGCTAGTGGTTTGGGGTTAGCGGGGTTACCCACCCAGTACTTC. Translating it yields CASGLGLAGLPTQYF. The full variable domain, with the rest looked up from reference TRBV12-5 and TRBJ2-5, is DARVTQTPRHKVTEMGQEVTMRCQPILGHNTVFWYRQTMMQGLELLAYFRNRAPLDDSGMPKDRFSAEMPDATLATLKIQPSEPRDSAVYFCASGLGLAGLPTQYFGPGTRLLVL.